The 3 T cell receptor beta chains in this list originate from one sample, sequenced in a study of identical twins. One entry per CDR3 protein results from TCRdb running MiXCR on the 5' RACE reads. The sample includes around 1.7 million distinct CDR3 sequences, around 33% seen only once; the top ten take 0.25% to 0.3%. Sample: cord blood. These receptors were taken from a newborn girl in good health.

The chain combines TRBV5-1 with TRBJ2-7; a weak D match, TRBD2 (5 bases). V shed 1 base and J shed 3 bases, with 14 bases lying between them. This CDR3 has 15 amino acids. CDR1 and CDR2 from the germline V gene are SGHRS and YFSETQ. Written as DNA, the CDR3 is TGCGCCAGCAGCTTGAGCGGCAGAGAGGTCTACGAGCAGTACTTC. Its translation is CASSLSGREVYEQYF.

This clonotype was seen only a few times. The rearrangement uses TRBV12-3 or TRBV12-4 and TRBJ1-6; perhaps TRBD1 as D (5 bases). The CDR3 runs 16 residues. The germline V and J ends were trimmed by 2 bases and 5 bases, with 13 bases remaining between them. The CDR3 bases are TGTGCCAGCAGTTTAAGGCAGGGAAAAAATAATTCACCCCTCCACTTT. It yields the protein CASSLRQGKNNSPLHF.

This clonotype has a handful of counts. The chain combines TRBV7-2 with TRBJ2-4; D call uncertain. With the DNA end fitting TRBJ2-7 better, the J assignment may be wrong. This CDR3 is built from 12 residues. In germline, CDR1 is SGHTA, CDR2 FQGNSA. This CDR3 reads CASSSTPHEQYF. The CDR3 DNA sequence: TGTGCCAGCAGCTCGACCCCCCACGAGCAGTACTTC.